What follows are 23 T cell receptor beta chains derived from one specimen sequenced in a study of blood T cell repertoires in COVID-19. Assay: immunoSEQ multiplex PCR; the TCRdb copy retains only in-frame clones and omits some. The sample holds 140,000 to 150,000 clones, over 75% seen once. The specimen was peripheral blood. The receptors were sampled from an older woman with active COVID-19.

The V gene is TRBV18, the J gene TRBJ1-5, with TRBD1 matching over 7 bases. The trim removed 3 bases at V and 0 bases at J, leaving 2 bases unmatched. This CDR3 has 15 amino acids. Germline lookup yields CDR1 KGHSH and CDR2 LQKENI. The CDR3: CASSPGQHSNQPQHF. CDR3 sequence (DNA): TGTGCCAGCTCACCGGGACAGCATAGCAATCAGCCCCAGCATTTT.

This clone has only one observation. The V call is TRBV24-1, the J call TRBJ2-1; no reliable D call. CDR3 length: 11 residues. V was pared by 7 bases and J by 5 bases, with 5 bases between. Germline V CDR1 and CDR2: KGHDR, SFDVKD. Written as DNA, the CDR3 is TGTGCCACCAGGAGAAACAATGAGCAGTTCTTC. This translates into CATRRNNEQFF.

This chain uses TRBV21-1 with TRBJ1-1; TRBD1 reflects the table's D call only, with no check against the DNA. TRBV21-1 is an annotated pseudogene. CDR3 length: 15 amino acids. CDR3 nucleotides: TGTGCCAGCAGCAAAAACAGGGTTGGGAACACTGAAGCTTTCTTT. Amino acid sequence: CASSKNRVGNTEAFF.

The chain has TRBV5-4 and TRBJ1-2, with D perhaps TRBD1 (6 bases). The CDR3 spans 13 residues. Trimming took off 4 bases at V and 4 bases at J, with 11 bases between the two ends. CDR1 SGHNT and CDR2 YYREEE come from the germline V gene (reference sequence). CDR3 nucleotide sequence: TGTGCCAGCAGCCAACAGGGTTTCTATGGCTACACCTTC. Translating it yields CASSQQGFYGYTF.

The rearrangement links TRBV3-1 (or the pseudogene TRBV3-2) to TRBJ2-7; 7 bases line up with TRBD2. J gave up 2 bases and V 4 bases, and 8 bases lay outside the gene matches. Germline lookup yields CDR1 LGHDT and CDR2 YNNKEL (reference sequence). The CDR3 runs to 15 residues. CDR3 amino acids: CASSPAGGGTYEQYF. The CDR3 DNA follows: TGTGCCAGCAGCCCGGCCGGCGGGGGAACCTACGAGCAGTACTTC.

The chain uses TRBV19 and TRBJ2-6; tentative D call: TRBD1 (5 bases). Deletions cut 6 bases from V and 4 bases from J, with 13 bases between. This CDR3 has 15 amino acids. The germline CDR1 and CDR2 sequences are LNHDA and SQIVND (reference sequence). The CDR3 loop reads CASRPTGAGANVLTF. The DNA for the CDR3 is TGTGCCAGTAGGCCTACAGGAGCCGGGGCCAACGTCCTGACTTTC.

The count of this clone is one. CDR3 amino acids: CASSLRVLNYEQYF. Written as DNA, the CDR3 is TGTGCCAGCAGCTTGCGGGTTCTTAACTACGAGCAGTACTTC. The rearrangement links TRBV5-5 to TRBJ2-7; D is uncertain. The CDR3 has 14 amino acids. Deletions cut 1 base from V and 3 bases from J, with 11 bases between. Germline CDR1 is SGHKS and CDR2 is YYEKEE (reference sequence).

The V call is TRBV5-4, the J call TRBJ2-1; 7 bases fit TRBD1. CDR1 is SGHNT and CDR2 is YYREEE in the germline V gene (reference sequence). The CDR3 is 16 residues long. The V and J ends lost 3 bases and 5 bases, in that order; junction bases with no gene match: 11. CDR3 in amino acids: CASSSKEQGSNNEQFF. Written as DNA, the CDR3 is TGTGCCAGCAGCTCCAAGGAACAGGGGTCTAACAATGAGCAGTTCTTC.

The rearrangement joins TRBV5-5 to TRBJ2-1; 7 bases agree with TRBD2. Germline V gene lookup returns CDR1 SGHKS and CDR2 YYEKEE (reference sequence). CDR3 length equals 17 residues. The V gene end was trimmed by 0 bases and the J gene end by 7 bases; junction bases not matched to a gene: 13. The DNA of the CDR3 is TGTGCCAGCAGCTTGGGATCCCTAGCGGCACCAATGAATGAGCAGTTCTTC. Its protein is CASSLGSLAAPMNEQFF. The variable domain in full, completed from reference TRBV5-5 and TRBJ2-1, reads DAGVTQSPTHLIKTRGQQVTLRCSPISGHKSVSWYQQVLGQGPQFIFQYYEKEERGRGNFPDRFSARQFPNYSSELNVNALLLGDSALYLCASSLGSLAAPMNEQFFGPGTRLTVL.

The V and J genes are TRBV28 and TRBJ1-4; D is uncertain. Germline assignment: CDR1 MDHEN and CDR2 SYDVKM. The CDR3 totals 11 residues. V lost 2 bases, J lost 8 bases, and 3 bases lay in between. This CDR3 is CASSLGEKLFF. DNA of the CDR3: TGTGCCAGCAGTTTAGGCGAAAAACTGTTTTTT.

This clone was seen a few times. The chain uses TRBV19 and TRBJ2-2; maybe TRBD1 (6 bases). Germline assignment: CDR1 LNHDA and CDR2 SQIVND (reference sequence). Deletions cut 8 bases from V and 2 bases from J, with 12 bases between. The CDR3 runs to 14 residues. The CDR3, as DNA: TGTGCCAGTCGGTGGGGGACAAACACCGGGGAGCTGTTTTTT. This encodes CASRWGTNTGELFF.

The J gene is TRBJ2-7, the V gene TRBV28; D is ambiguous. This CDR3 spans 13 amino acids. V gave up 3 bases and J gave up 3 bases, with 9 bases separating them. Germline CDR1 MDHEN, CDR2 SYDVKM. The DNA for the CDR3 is TGTGCCAGCAGTTTTCGACACGTCTACGAGCAGTACTTC. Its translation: CASSFRHVYEQYF.

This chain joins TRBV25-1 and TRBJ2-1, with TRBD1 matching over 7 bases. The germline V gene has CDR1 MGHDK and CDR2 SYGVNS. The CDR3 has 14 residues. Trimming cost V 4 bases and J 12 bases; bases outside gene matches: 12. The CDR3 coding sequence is TGTGCCAGCAGTGCCGGGACAGCCCCCTGGGGGCAGTTCTTC. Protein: CASSAGTAPWGQFF.

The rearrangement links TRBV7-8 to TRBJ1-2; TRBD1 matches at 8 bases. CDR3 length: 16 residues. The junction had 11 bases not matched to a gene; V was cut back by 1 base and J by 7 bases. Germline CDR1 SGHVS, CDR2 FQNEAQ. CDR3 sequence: CASSLGPQGAASGYTF. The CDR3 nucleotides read TGTGCCAGCAGCTTAGGGCCCCAGGGGGCGGCGAGTGGCTACACCTTC. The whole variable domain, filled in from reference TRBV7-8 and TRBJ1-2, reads GAGVSQSPRYKVAKRGQDVALRCDPISGHVSLFWYQQALGQGPEFLTYFQNEAQLDKSGLPSDRFFAERPEGSVSTLKIQRTQQEDSAVYLCASSLGPQGAASGYTFGSGTRLTVV.

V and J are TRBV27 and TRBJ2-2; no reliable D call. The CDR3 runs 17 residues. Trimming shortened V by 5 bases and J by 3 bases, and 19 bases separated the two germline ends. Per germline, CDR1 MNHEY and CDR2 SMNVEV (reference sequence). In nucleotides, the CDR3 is TGTGCCAGCAGTCCCATCTGGTCCGGTCGAGACACCGGGGAGCTGTTTTTT. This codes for CASSPIWSGRDTGELFF.

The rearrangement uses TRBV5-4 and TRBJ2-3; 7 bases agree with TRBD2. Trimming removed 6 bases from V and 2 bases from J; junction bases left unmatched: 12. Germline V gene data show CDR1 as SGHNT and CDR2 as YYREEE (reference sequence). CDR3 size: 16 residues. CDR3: CASTQGPSGSTDTQYF. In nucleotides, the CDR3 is TGTGCCAGCACCCAGGGTCCTAGCGGATCCACAGATACGCAGTATTTT.

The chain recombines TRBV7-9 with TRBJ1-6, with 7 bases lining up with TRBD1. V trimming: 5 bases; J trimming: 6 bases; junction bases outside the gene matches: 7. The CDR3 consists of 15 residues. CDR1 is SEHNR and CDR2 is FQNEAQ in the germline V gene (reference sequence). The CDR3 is CASSPTGNPNSPLHF. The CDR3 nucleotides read TGTGCCAGCAGCCCGACAGGGAATCCTAATTCACCCCTCCACTTT.

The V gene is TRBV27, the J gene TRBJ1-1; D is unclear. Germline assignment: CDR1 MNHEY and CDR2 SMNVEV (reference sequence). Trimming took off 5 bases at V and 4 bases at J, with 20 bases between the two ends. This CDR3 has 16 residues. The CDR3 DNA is TGTGCCAGCAGTCCCTATAAACGGGGAGTGGGCACTGAAGCTTTCTTT. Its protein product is CASSPYKRGVGTEAFF.

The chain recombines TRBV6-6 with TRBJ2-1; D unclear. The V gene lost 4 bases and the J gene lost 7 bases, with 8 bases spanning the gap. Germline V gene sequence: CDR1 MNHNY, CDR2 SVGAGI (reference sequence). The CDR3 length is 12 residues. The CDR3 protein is CASSSRVNEQFF. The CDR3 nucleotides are TGTGCCAGCAGTTCCCGGGTTAATGAGCAGTTCTTC.

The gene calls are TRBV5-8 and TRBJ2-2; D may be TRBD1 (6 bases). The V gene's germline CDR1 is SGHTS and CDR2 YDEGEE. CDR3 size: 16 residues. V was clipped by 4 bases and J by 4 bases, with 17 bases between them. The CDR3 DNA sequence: TGTGCCAGCAGCCGCGACAGGACCGTCTTCACCGGGGAGCTGTTTTTT. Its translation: CASSRDRTVFTGELFF.

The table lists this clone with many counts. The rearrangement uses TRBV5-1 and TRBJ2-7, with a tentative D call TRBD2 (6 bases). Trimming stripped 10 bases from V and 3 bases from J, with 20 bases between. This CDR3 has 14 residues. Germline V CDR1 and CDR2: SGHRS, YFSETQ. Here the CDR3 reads CASSPGGRFYEQYF. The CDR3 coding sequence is TGCGCCTCCTCCCCCGGGGGAAGGTTCTACGAGCAGTACTTC.

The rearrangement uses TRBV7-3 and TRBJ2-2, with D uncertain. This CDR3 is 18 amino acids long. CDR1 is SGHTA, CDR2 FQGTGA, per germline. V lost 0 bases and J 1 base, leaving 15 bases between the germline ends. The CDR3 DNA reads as TGTGCCAGCAGCTTAACCGTGCTTGGTCTAGGGAACACCGGGGAGCTGTTTTTT. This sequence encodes CASSLTVLGLGNTGELFF.

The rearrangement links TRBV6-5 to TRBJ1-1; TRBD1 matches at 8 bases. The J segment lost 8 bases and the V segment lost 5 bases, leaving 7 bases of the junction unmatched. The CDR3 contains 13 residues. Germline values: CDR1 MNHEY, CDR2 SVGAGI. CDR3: CASSPTGVREAFF. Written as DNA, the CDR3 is TGTGCCAGCAGTCCGACAGGGGTTAGGGAAGCTTTCTTT.